This is a list of T cell receptor beta chains from one sample in a study of blood T cells in healthy people across ages. TCRdb reanalysed the 5' RACE reads using MiXCR and keeps one entry per CDR3 protein. Here the sample spans 1.2 million to 1.5 million distinct CDR3 sequences, about 43% being singletons. The source material was blood. Every receptor here comes from a woman under 30 in good health. Each CDR3 is given with its conserved first and last residue. D genes are given only for firm matches. Size is stated for part of the rows, as once, few or many counts, or as a class when the clone is expanded.

v_call	j_call	clone_size	d_call	cdr3_aa	cdr3_nt
TRBV7-9	TRBJ2-3	once	.	CASRELGGNTDTQYF	TGTGCCAGCAGGGAGTTAGGGGGTAACACAGATACGCAGTATTTT
TRBV2	TRBJ1-4	few	TRBD1	CASSQGVEKLFF	TGTGCCAGCAGCCAGGGGGTTGAAAAACTGTTTTTT
TRBV12-3/TRBV12-4	TRBJ2-1	.	.	CASSFWTQTYNEQFF	TGTGCCAGCAGTTTCTGGACTCAGACCTACAATGAGCAGTTCTTC
TRBV28	TRBJ1-6	.	.	CASSSMGSPLHF	TGTGCCAGCAGTTCTATGGGCTCACCCCTCCACTTT
TRBV7-2	TRBJ2-3	few	.	CASMERTPQDTQYF	TGTGCCAGCATGGAGCGTACGCCACAAGATACGCAGTATTTT
TRBV6-2/TRBV6-3	TRBJ1-2	few	TRBD1	CASRHLTGVFGYTF	TGTGCCAGCAGACACCTGACAGGGGTTTTTGGCTACACCTTC
TRBV7-2	TRBJ2-7	.	TRBD2	CASSLLGGGTYEQYF	TGTGCCAGCAGCTTACTTGGCGGGGGAACCTACGAGCAGTACTTC
TRBV21-1	TRBJ2-7	.	.	CASSKGGVKAPPEQYF	TGTGCCAGCAGCAAAGGAGGAGTTAAGGCCCCCCCCGAGCAGTACTTC
TRBV29-1	TRBJ2-5	.	TRBD1	CSVGTARTQYF	TGCAGCGTCGGGACAGCTCGGACCCAGTACTTC
TRBV29-1	TRBJ2-3	.	.	CSVEDIGGRADTQYF	TGCAGCGTTGAAGATATCGGGGGCCGAGCAGATACGCAGTATTTT
TRBV12-3/TRBV12-4	TRBJ1-2	.	TRBD1	CASSYYRGGSIGYTF	TGTGCCAGCAGTTATTACAGGGGAGGGTCTATAGGCTACACCTTC
TRBV3-1	TRBJ2-7	.	TRBD2	CASSPSGSEYEQYF	TGTGCCAGCAGCCCTAGCGGGAGTGAGTACGAGCAGTACTTC
TRBV29-1	TRBJ1-2	few	TRBD1	CSVGTRGIPNYGYTF	TGCAGCGTTGGCACCAGGGGGATACCCAACTATGGCTACACCTTC
TRBV18	TRBJ2-7	.	TRBD1	CASSPPTGGGFSYEQYF	TGTGCCAGCTCACCACCGACAGGGGGAGGCTTCTCCTACGAGCAGTACTTC
TRBV12-3/TRBV12-4	TRBJ1-2	few	TRBD1	CASSLVLGTANRGYTF	TGTGCCAGCAGTTTAGTATTAGGGACAGCTAACCGGGGCTACACCTTC
TRBV27	TRBJ1-2	.	.	CASSLGQSGTYTF	TGTGCCAGCAGTTTAGGGCAATCTGGGACCTACACCTTC
TRBV4-1	TRBJ2-3	.	.	CASSIQTITDTQYF	TGCGCCAGCAGTATACAAACGATCACAGATACGCAGTATTTT
TRBV4-1	TRBJ1-2	.	.	CASSQDSAGSNYGYTF	TGCGCCAGCAGCCAAGACAGCGCCGGATCCAACTATGGCTACACCTTC
TRBV6-5	TRBJ2-2	.	.	CASSLIDVTNPVNTGELFF	TGTGCCAGCAGTTTAATAGACGTCACCAATCCCGTAAACACCGGGGAGCTGTTTTTT
TRBV9	TRBJ1-1	.	.	CASSVASVSTEAFF	TGTGCCAGCAGCGTAGCTTCGGTGTCCACTGAAGCTTTCTTT
TRBV7-2	TRBJ1-1	few	.	CASSPSFGPTEAFF	TGTGCCAGCAGCCCTTCCTTTGGGCCCACTGAAGCTTTCTTT
TRBV7-6	TRBJ2-1	.	.	CASSLGGGGFDEQFF	TGTGCCAGCAGCTTAGGAGGGGGGGGTTTCGATGAGCAGTTCTTC
TRBV27	TRBJ2-7	.	.	CASSSSCEQYF	TGTGCCAGCAGTTCATCCTGCGAGCAGTACTTC
TRBV6-1	TRBJ1-1	.	.	CASSERGDINTEAFF	TGTGCCAGCAGTGAAAGGGGCGATATAAACACTGAAGCTTTCTTT
TRBV12-3/TRBV12-4	TRBJ1-2	few	.	CASSPTRGPNYGYTF	TGTGCCAGCAGTCCCACGCGGGGACCGAACTATGGCTACACCTTC
TRBV20-1	TRBJ2-7	few	.	CSARVLEEGYEQYF	TGCAGTGCTAGAGTCTTAGAAGAAGGCTACGAGCAGTACTTC
TRBV4-2	TRBJ2-5	.	.	CASSQEVAGGQETKYF	TGTGCCAGCAGCCAAGAAGTAGCAGGAGGGCAAGAGACCAAGTACTTC
TRBV6-2/TRBV6-3	TRBJ2-3	few	TRBD1	CASRTLKTLGPGTGTQYF	TGTGCCAGCAGAACTCTAAAAACATTGGGGCCGGGGACAGGTACGCAGTATTTT
TRBV10-1	TRBJ2-3	.	.	CASSEAHFRETQYF	TGCGCCAGCAGTGAGGCGCATTTTCGGGAGACGCAGTATTTT
TRBV27	TRBJ1-5	.	.	CASSLAPTQGLRAQPQHF	TGTGCCAGCAGTTTAGCCCCTACCCAGGGTTTAAGGGCTCAGCCCCAGCATTTT
TRBV7-2	TRBJ2-5	.	.	CASSSAVGDQETQYF	TGTGCCAGCAGCTCCGCTGTGGGGGACCAAGAGACCCAGTACTTC
TRBV30	TRBJ1-5	once	.	CAWSAGVISNQPQHF	TGTGCCTGGAGTGCGGGAGTAATAAGCAATCAGCCCCAGCATTTT
TRBV4-1	TRBJ1-4	.	.	CASSQDRGNLDEKLFF	TGCGCCAGCAGCCAAGATAGGGGGAACTTAGATGAAAAACTGTTTTTT
TRBV10-3	TRBJ2-3	.	.	CAISSGVGTDTQYF	TGTGCCATCAGTTCAGGGGTGGGGACAGATACGCAGTATTTT
TRBV4-2	TRBJ2-7	.	.	CASSWDVSSYEQYF	TGTGCCAGCAGCTGGGACGTATCCTCCTACGAGCAGTACTTC
TRBV28	TRBJ1-5	.	.	CASSWRQLNQPQHF	TGTGCCAGCAGCTGGCGGCAGCTCAATCAGCCCCAGCATTTT